This T cell receptor (beta chain) emerged from a study of blood T cell repertoires in COVID-19. Overall study: Spain, Italy and the United States supplied samples that represented acute and convalescent COVID-19. T cells, B-cell-depleted T cells, or PBMCs provided the cDNA or gDNA that served as material.

Enrollment of patients from Seattle took place during active infection, with longitudinal follow-up. Germline CDR1 reads SGDLS; CDR2 reads YYNGEE. V was pared by 3 bases and J by 9 bases, with 19 bases between. The CDR3 consists of 16 residues. This clone was detected many times. Original handling: Amplification of reference gene primers was used by the study to estimate nucleated cell counts. Using immunoSEQ multiplex PCR, the repertoire was profiled, and TCRdb retains in-frame clones only, with some absent. The DNA was the basis for D and trimming; V, J and clone size are from that table. The table lists about 410,000 clones, 75% to 90% of them singletons.

The source material was peripheral blood. This clonotype was obtained from a woman in her forties with COVID-19, enrolled during active disease. The chain is built from TRBV9 and TRBJ1-6; no definite D call. The DNA of the CDR3 is TGTGCCAGCAGCGCCGCCCCTTTTGACATAGGTTCACCCCTCCACTTT. This codes for CASSAAPFDIGSPLHF. Supplemented by reference TRBV9 and TRBJ1-6, the full variable domain reads DSGVTQTPKHLITATGQRVTLRCSPRSGDLSVYWYQQSLDQGLQFLIQYYNGEERAKGNILERFSAQQFPDLHSELNLSSLELGDSALYFCASSAAPFDIGSPLHFGNGTRLTVT.